This is a list of T cell receptor beta chains from one sample in a study of human T cells and chemical hapten exposure. TCRdb processed the RACE reads anew with MiXCR; each CDR3 protein has one entry. The sample shows under 60,000 distinct CDR3 sequences, roughly 10% of them seen only once. The sequences come from whole blood, collected in connection with sensitization to the hapten diphenylcyclopropenone (DPC). The source of these receptors is a woman aged 30 to 39 with alopecia areata. Some clones in this sample may be carry-over from other donors' samples. The CDR3 runs from the conserved cysteine through the conserved F or W. The D gene is left open where the match is weak. Some rows mark clone size as missing; the rest say once, few, many or name a class of expanded clone.

>-|TRBV12-3/TRBV12-4|TRBJ2-1|-
TGTGCCAGCAGTTCACGGGACTGGAGCTCCTACAATGAGCAGTTCTTC
CASSSRDWSSYNEQFF
>-|TRBV19|TRBJ1-6|-
TGTGCCAGTAGTGTGCAGGGTGGGAGTTCACCCCTCCACTTT
CASSVQGGSSPLHF
>-|TRBV7-3|TRBJ2-6|few
TGTGCCAGCAGCTTGGACGGATCTGGGGCCAACGTCCTGACTTTC
CASSLDGSGANVLTF
>TRBD1|TRBV4-2|TRBJ2-2|-
TGTGCCAGCAGCCAAGGCGACAGGGCGAACACCGGGGAGCTGTTTTTT
CASSQGDRANTGELFF
>-|TRBV9|TRBJ1-3|many
TGTGCCAGCAGCGTAGCAGTTGGAAACACCATATATTTT
CASSVAVGNTIYF
>-|TRBV25-1|TRBJ1-2|few
TGTGCCAGCAGTGAAAGTAGGGACGGGTATGGCTACACCTTC
CASSESRDGYGYTF
>-|TRBV29-1|TRBJ1-1|many
TGCAGCGCAAGAAGGGCGGATGTGAACACTGAAGCTTTCTTT
CSARRADVNTEAFF
>TRBD1|TRBV2|TRBJ2-7|many
TGTGCCAGCACCACTTTGGGACAGGGCTCCTACGAGCAGTACTTC
CASTTLGQGSYEQYF
>TRBD2|TRBV6-2/TRBV6-3|TRBJ2-7|many
TGTGCCAGCCGGGCGGGGGGCTCCTACGAGCAGTACTTC
CASRAGGSYEQYF
>-|TRBV29-1|TRBJ1-1|-
TGCAGCGTTCATCCGGGTATGCACACTGAAGCTTTCTTT
CSVHPGMHTEAFF
>TRBD2|TRBV27|TRBJ2-7|few
TGTGCCAGCAGTGTCACTAGCGGGGGTTCATACGAGCAGTACTTC
CASSVTSGGSYEQYF
>-|TRBV12-3/TRBV12-4|TRBJ1-1|many
TGTGCCAGCAGTTTTAAGGACAGTTTATGGAACACTGAAGCTTTCTTT
CASSFKDSLWNTEAFF
>-|TRBV2|TRBJ2-3|few
TGTGCCAGCAGTGCCCGCGCAGATACGCAGTATTTT
CASSARADTQYF
>TRBD2|TRBV6-5|TRBJ2-1|-
TGTGCCAGCAGCCGTAGTAGCGGGGGCTACAATGAGCAGTTCTTC
CASSRSSGGYNEQFF
>-|TRBV28|TRBJ1-3|few
TGTGCCAGCAGTTCAACAGGGTTCTCTGGAAACACCATATATTTT
CASSSTGFSGNTIYF
>TRBD1|TRBV7-8|TRBJ1-1|few
TGTGCCAGCAGCAAGAGACAGGGGAACACTGAAGCTTTCTTT
CASSKRQGNTEAFF
>TRBD1|TRBV4-1|TRBJ2-3|many
TGCGCCAGCAGCCAGGGACAGGGGAATTTCGATACGCAGTATTTT
CASSQGQGNFDTQYF
>-|TRBV11-2|TRBJ1-6|-
TGTGCCAGCAGCTTGGGGGTCTCGGCCCTCCACTTT
CASSLGVSALHF
>-|TRBV30|TRBJ1-2|-
TGTGCCTGGAATCTTCGGTCTCCCGTCTATGGCTACACCTTC
CAWNLRSPVYGYTF
>TRBD2|TRBV12-3/TRBV12-4|TRBJ2-5|-
TGTGCCAGCAACGTCGGGGGGGGCCAAGAGACCCAGTACTTC
CASNVGGGQETQYF
>-|TRBV7-8|TRBJ1-5|few
TGTGCCAGCAGCTTAAACGGCAGCAATCAGCCCCAGCATTTT
CASSLNGSNQPQHF
>TRBD2|TRBV5-1|TRBJ2-5|many
TGCGCCAGCAGCGCCGAACCTCCGGGACTAGCGGGGGTTCCCCAGGAGACCCAGTACTTC
CASSAEPPGLAGVPQETQYF
>TRBD1|TRBV30|TRBJ1-2|many
TGTGCCTGGGGAGGACAGGGCGCGTATGGCTACACCTTC
CAWGGQGAYGYTF
>-|TRBV6-5|TRBJ1-3|-
TGTGCCAGCAGTTACTCGAGTTTTGGAAACACCATATATTTT
CASSYSSFGNTIYF
>-|TRBV27|TRBJ1-6|medium-sized
TGTGCCAGCAGTCCAAAACCCGACTTAGAACATATCCATTCACCCCTCCACTTT
CASSPKPDLEHIHSPLHF
>-|TRBV2|TRBJ2-1|-
TGTGCCAGCAGTGGGCGGGAATGGGGGGGCCAGAACAATGAGCAGTTCTTC
CASSGREWGGQNNEQFF
>-|TRBV6-6|TRBJ2-3|-
TGTGCCAGCAGTTACACGTACAAAAGCACAGATACGCAGTATTTT
CASSYTYKSTDTQYF
>-|TRBV7-9|TRBJ2-2|-
TGTGCCAGCAGCTTAGGGAGGAACGGGGAGCTGTTTTTT
CASSLGRNGELFF
>-|TRBV30|TRBJ2-7|few
TGTGCCTGGAGTGAAGGGGTCAATTACGAGCAGTACTTC
CAWSEGVNYEQYF
>-|TRBV10-3|TRBJ1-5|many
TGTGCCATCAGTGAGGACACCCTCCGGGGTCAGCCCCAGCATTTT
CAISEDTLRGQPQHF
>-|TRBV12-3/TRBV12-4|TRBJ2-3|many
TGTGCCAGCAGTTTCAGCGGCACAGATACGCAGTATTTT
CASSFSGTDTQYF
>-|TRBV7-2|TRBJ2-1|-
TGTGCCAGCAGCCCACCCGGTAGCTCCTACAATGAGCAGTTCTTC
CASSPPGSSYNEQFF
>-|TRBV30|TRBJ2-7|-
TGTGCCGGAGGGGCGGGGGCGTTGGACGAGCAGTACTTC
CAGGAGALDEQYF
>-|TRBV10-3|TRBJ2-5|few
TGTGCCATCAGTGATTATCAGGGGACTGGAGAGACCCAGTACTTC
CAISDYQGTGETQYF
>-|TRBV5-5|TRBJ1-1|few
TGTGCCAGCAGCTTGGCGGGGTTGGGCACTGAAGCTTTCTTT
CASSLAGLGTEAFF
>-|TRBV7-3|TRBJ2-2|few
TGTGCCAGCAGCTCCAGGGTCGGGGGCACCGGGGAGCTGTTTTTT
CASSSRVGGTGELFF
>TRBD1|TRBV24-1|TRBJ2-1|many
TGTGCCACCAGTGAACAGGGGGGCTACAATGAGCAGTTCTTC
CATSEQGGYNEQFF
>-|TRBV5-1|TRBJ2-6|few
TGCGCCAGCAGCTTGGATGGAAGCTCTGGGGCCAACGTCCTGACTTTC
CASSLDGSSGANVLTF
>-|TRBV28|TRBJ1-2|many
TGTGCCAGCAGTTTAGCTTTTACGGACTACACCTTC
CASSLAFTDYTF
>TRBD2|TRBV10-3|TRBJ2-1|-
TGTGCCACCCGACTAGCCCATGAGCAGTTCTTC
CATRLAHEQFF
>-|TRBV9|TRBJ1-2|few
TGTGCCAGCAGCTCCCTTGCTGAAGCCTATGGCTACACCTTC
CASSSLAEAYGYTF
>-|TRBV29-1|TRBJ1-1|medium-sized
TGCAGCGTTCTGGACACTGAAGCTTTCTTT
CSVLDTEAFF
>-|TRBV29-1|TRBJ2-7|few
TGCAGCGTTGTGGACTCCGGGACACCCACATACGAGCAGTACTTC
CSVVDSGTPTYEQYF
>-|TRBV5-1|TRBJ1-1|few
TGCGCCAGCAGCTTGGGGGGCTCGGGGAACACTGAAGCTTTCTTT
CASSLGGSGNTEAFF
>-|TRBV3-1|TRBJ2-4|few
TGTGCCAGCAGCCAAGGGCAGCTAGCCAAAAACATTCAGTACTTC
CASSQGQLAKNIQYF
>-|TRBV3-1|TRBJ2-3|-
TGTGCCAGCTGTGGACGGACAGATACGCAGTATTTT
CASCGRTDTQYF
>-|TRBV5-4|TRBJ2-5|many
TGTGCCAGCAGCTTGGATGGGGCCCCCTCGGAGACCCAGTACTTC
CASSLDGAPSETQYF
>-|TRBV7-2|TRBJ2-3|many
TGTGCCAGCAGCCGACTAGTGCGCGATACGCAGTATTTT
CASSRLVRDTQYF
>TRBD1|TRBV6-5|TRBJ2-1|-
TGTGCCAGCAGTTACGGGACAGACAATGAGCAGTTCTTC
CASSYGTDNEQFF
>-|TRBV18|TRBJ2-7|-
TGTGCCAGCTCAGCGACGGGCACTGACTACGAGCAGTACTTC
CASSATGTDYEQYF
>-|TRBV7-2|TRBJ2-2|many
TGTGCCAGCAGCCAAGGGGTTCTCGGGGAGCTGTTTTTT
CASSQGVLGELFF
>-|TRBV15|TRBJ1-1|few
TGTGCCACCAGCAGAGATTTGCAGGGGGAAGCTTTCTTT
CATSRDLQGEAFF
>-|TRBV27|TRBJ1-6|many
TGTGCCACCCAGGCCCAAATTGGACCCCTCCACTTT
CATQAQIGPLHF
>-|TRBV7-6|TRBJ2-1|-
TGTGCCAGCAGCTTATATTGGGGAGGAGAGTACAATGAGCAGTTCTTC
CASSLYWGGEYNEQFF
>-|TRBV4-2|TRBJ2-4|many
TGTGCCAGCAGCCAAGATATGGGCACCCAAAACATTCAGTACTTC
CASSQDMGTQNIQYF
>TRBD2|TRBV7-6|TRBJ2-3|many
TGTGCCACTAGCCCCTATAGCGGGTTAAGCACAGATACGCAGTATTTT
CATSPYSGLSTDTQYF
>-|TRBV30|TRBJ1-1|-
TGTGCCTGGAGCCGGACGGTGACTGAAGCTTTCTTT
CAWSRTVTEAFF